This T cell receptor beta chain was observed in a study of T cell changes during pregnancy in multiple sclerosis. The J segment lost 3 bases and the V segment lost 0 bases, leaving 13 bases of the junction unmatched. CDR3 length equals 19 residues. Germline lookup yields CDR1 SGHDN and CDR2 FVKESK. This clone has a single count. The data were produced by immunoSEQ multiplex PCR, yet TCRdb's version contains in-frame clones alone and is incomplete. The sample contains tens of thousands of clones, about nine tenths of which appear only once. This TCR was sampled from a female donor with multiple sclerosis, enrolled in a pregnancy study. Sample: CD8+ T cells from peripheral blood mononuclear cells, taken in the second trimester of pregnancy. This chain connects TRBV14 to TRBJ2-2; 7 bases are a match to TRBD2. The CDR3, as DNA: TGTGCCAGCAGCCAAGACCAATCGGGGGGTGCAGCACACACCGGGGAGCTGTTTTTT. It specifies CASSQDQSGGAAHTGELFF.